These T cell receptor beta chains were read from a single sample in a study of blood T cell repertoires in COVID-19. Repertoires were generated with immunoSEQ multiplex PCR, while TCRdb's copy carries only in-frame clones and drops some. The data contain under 200,000 clones, about 90% of them seen just once; the ten biggest clones take up around 1.7%. Sequencing was done on a sample of peripheral blood. These TCRs come from a man younger than 35 with active or convalescent COVID-19. Each CDR3 is given with its conserved first and last residue.

J gene | V gene | CDR3 protein
TRBJ2-3 | TRBV6-6 | CASSRQGAPRTDTQYF
TRBJ2-5 | TRBV18 | CASSPPTGYETQYF
TRBJ2-2 | TRBV19 | CASSILGGAGELFF
TRBJ2-2 | TRBV10-3 | CAISEGQGAGDRELFF
TRBJ1-1 | TRBV29-1 | CSVNPTGGNTEAFF
TRBJ1-5 | TRBV19 | CASRREGSNQPQHF
TRBJ2-3 | TRBV7-6 | CASSLGGGLTDTQYF
TRBJ1-1 | TRBV20-1 | CSAAASTEAFF
TRBJ1-6 | TRBV28 | CASSYPAGQGGSPLHF
TRBJ2-2 | TRBV2 | CASSEQGTGELFF
TRBJ1-2 | TRBV12-5 | CASGWEDGYTF
TRBJ1-2 | TRBV24-1 | CATSDRDSSRGYTF
TRBJ2-3 | TRBV28 | CASSLAGFDADTQYF
TRBJ2-7 | TRBV27 | CASSPWPTSRQYF
TRBJ2-7 | TRBV14 | CASSHLDRDYEQYF
TRBJ2-1 | TRBV9 | CASSVELAGGPEQFF
TRBJ1-1 | TRBV9 | CASSVGTGDNTEAFF
TRBJ1-6 | TRBV30 | CAWGTGNSPLHF
TRBJ2-1 | TRBV5-4 | CASSADRGSYNEQFF
TRBJ2-1 | TRBV5-4 | CASSSPVGTGRVNEQFF
TRBJ1-1 | TRBV10-3 | CAISAGTEAFF
TRBJ1-3 | TRBV5-1 | CASRATGGGNTIYF
TRBJ1-3 | TRBV5-5 | CASSLAGGNTIYF
TRBJ2-7 | TRBV6-6 | CASSYPGQGNHEQYF
TRBJ2-7 | TRBV12-5 | CASGLSGRSYEQYF
TRBJ2-2 | TRBV9 | CASSEKGQTNTGELFF
TRBJ2-1 | TRBV12-3/TRBV12-4 | CASSPRTAGEQFF
TRBJ1-1 | TRBV7-9 | CASSLGYRGDTEAFF
TRBJ2-1 | TRBV11-3 | CASSFGASGRGEQFF
TRBJ1-2 | TRBV5-1 | CASSLQGEGYTF
TRBJ1-2 | TRBV6-5 | CASTRSFWGYTF
TRBJ2-7 | TRBV7-8 | CASSSVGGGEQYF
TRBJ1-2 | TRBV19 | CASRRAIYPGTNYGYTF
TRBJ2-1 | TRBV14 | CASSLPRRQGDEQFF
TRBJ2-5 | TRBV11-2 | CASSLERQGSSLRKTQYF
TRBJ1-4 | TRBV10-3 | CAISDSGEGTKLFF
TRBJ2-6 | TRBV30 | CASPGVSGANVLTF
TRBJ2-7 | TRBV25-1 | CASTPRGGGEQYF
TRBJ2-1 | TRBV15 | CATSRDWGVAAAYNEQFF
TRBJ1-3 | TRBV7-9 | CASSLGGLDTIYF
TRBJ1-5 | TRBV6-5 | CASNWGDNQPQHF
TRBJ1-5 | TRBV28 | CATRTDSNQPQHF